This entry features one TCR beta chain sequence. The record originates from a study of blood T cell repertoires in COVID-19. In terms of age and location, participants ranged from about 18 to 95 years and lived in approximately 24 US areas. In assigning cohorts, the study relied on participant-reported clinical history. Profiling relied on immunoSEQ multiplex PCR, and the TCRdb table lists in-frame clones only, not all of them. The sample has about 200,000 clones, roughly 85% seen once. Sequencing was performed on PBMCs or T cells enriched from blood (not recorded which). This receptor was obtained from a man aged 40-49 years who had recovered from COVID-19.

The CDR3 region is CASTRGGKEVYEQYF. In DNA, the CDR3 is TGTGCCAGCACGCGGGGAGGGAAGGAGGTCTACGAGCAGTACTTC. The chain recombines TRBV3-1 (or the pseudogene TRBV3-2) with TRBJ2-7; 7 bases are a match to TRBD2. CDR1 is LGHDT and CDR2 is YNNKEL in the germline V gene (reference sequence). V lost 7 bases, J lost 3 bases, and 12 bases stayed unmatched. This CDR3 has 15 residues.